These 19 T cell receptor beta chains were all obtained from the same sample, sequenced in a study of vaccination effects on CD4 cells after COVID-19. These receptors' antigens are unknown. Libraries were prepared by immunoSEQ multiplex PCR; TCRdb keeps only in-frame clonotypes and omits some of them. The sample has over 25,000 clones, 83% seen once. Prior to sequencing, the ViraFEST assay stimulated PBMC with viral peptide pools, which expanded the antigen-specific CD4+ T cells. Culturing for around eleven days preceded CD4+ T cell isolation. Vaccination of participants consisted of two doses of either the BNT162b2 or mRNA-1273 vaccine. Material: CD4+ T cells from PBMCs cultured with HCoV-NL63 spike peptides, obtained after COVID-19 vaccination. These TCRs come from a human donor who received a COVID-19 vaccine. Some clones in this sample may be carry-over from other donors' samples.

This chain uses TRBV5-1 with TRBJ2-3, with 9 bases that match TRBD1. Trimming cost V 4 bases and J 0 bases; bases outside gene matches: 6. Germline assignment: CDR1 SGHRS and CDR2 YFSETQ. This CDR3 region has 16 residues. The CDR3 protein is CASSQGQGTSTDTQYF. As DNA, the CDR3 is TGCGCCAGCAGCCAAGGACAGGGGACTAGCACAGATACGCAGTATTTT. Drawing the rest from reference TRBV5-1 and TRBJ2-3, the complete variable domain is KAGVTQTPRYLIKTRGQQVTLSCSPISGHRSVSWYQQTPGQGLQFLFEYFSETQRNKGNFPGRFSGRQFSNSRSEMNVSTLELGDSALYLCASSQGQGTSTDTQYFGPGTRLTVL.

The sample holds a few counts of this clone. The chain has TRBV20-1 and TRBJ2-7, with 9 bases that match TRBD1. There are 11 residues in the CDR3. CDR1 DFQATT and CDR2 SNEGSKA come from the germline V gene (reference sequence). With 4 bases clipped from V and 6 bases from J, the junction kept 1 base outside the gene matches. In DNA form, the CDR3 reads TGCAGTGCTAACAGGGGGCTCGAGCAGTACGTC. It encodes CSANRGLEQYV.

The chain recombines TRBV5-1 with TRBJ1-3; the D gene is possibly TRBD1 (5 bases). The germline V gene has CDR1 SGHRS and CDR2 YFSETQ. With 4 bases removed from V and 5 bases from J, the gap between germline ends came to 10 bases. The CDR3 has 13 residues. CDR3 protein: CASSLDTRNTIYF. In nucleotides, the CDR3 is TGCGCCAGCAGCCTGGACACACGAAACACCATATATTTT. The variable domain in full, with the rest retrieved from reference TRBV5-1 and TRBJ1-3, is KAGVTQTPRYLIKTRGQQVTLSCSPISGHRSVSWYQQTPGQGLQFLFEYFSETQRNKGNFPGRFSGRQFSNSRSEMNVSTLELGDSALYLCASSLDTRNTIYFGEGSWLTVV.

This clone was observed a handful of times. V is TRBV5-1 and J is TRBJ2-5; 9 bases match TRBD1. V was clipped by 3 bases and J by 2 bases; unmatched bases: 5. In germline, CDR1 is SGHRS, CDR2 YFSETQ. The CDR3 has 15 residues. The CDR3 reads CASSWLTGGQETQYF. DNA for the CDR3: TGCGCCAGCAGCTGGTTGACAGGGGGTCAAGAGACCCAGTACTTC.

In this sample, this clone turned up once. The genes are TRBV18 and TRBJ2-1; 11 bases map to TRBD2. The germline V gene has CDR1 KGHSH and CDR2 LQKENI. V gave up 6 bases and J gave up 2 bases; unmatched junction bases: 3. CDR3 length: 15 amino acids. In DNA, the CDR3 is TGTGCCAGCTCTATGGGACTAGCGGCCTACAATGAGCAGTTCTTC. Translated, it gives CASSMGLAAYNEQFF.

This clone was found a few times. The J gene is TRBJ2-5, the V gene TRBV11-2; 7 nucleotides agree with TRBD1. Germline V CDR1 and CDR2: SGHAT, FQNNGV. V was pared by 5 bases and J by 7 bases, with 4 bases of the junction left unmatched. The CDR3 length is 12 residues. CDR3 loop: CASSPTGLTQYF. CDR3 in DNA: TGTGCCAGCAGCCCGACAGGGTTGACCCAGTACTTC.

The CDR3 sequence is CASSVSPMRGGNNEQFF. Written as DNA, the CDR3 is TGTGCCAGCAGCGTGAGCCCCATGCGGGGGGGAAACAATGAGCAGTTCTTC. V is TRBV9 and J is TRBJ2-1; 9 positions match TRBD2. The CDR3 is 17 residues long. V was pared by 2 bases and J by 5 bases, with 11 bases of the junction left unmatched. The germline gives CDR1 SGDLS, CDR2 YYNGEE.

The rearrangement joins TRBV7-3 to TRBJ1-1; D is uncertain. V was cut by 3 bases and J by 6 bases, with 11 bases left in between. There are 13 residues in the CDR3. Germline V gene sequence: CDR1 SGHTA, CDR2 FQGTGA. CDR3 DNA sequence: TGTGCCAGCAGCTTCTCTGTTACGTCTGAAGCTTTCTTT. Translating gives CASSFSVTSEAFF.

This sequence joins TRBV30 and TRBJ1-1, with 7 bases that match TRBD1. V lost 5 bases to trimming and J lost 5 bases; unmatched junction nucleotides: 5. There are 12 residues in the CDR3. From germline, CDR1 is GTSNPN and CDR2 SVGIG (reference sequence). CDR3 region: CAWQGGGTEAFF. The CDR3 nucleotides are TGTGCCTGGCAGGGGGGAGGGACTGAAGCTTTCTTT.

The rearrangement uses TRBV14 and TRBJ1-6; D is possibly TRBD1 (5 bases). In germline, CDR1 is SGHDN, CDR2 FVKESK. Trimming removed 4 bases at V and 9 bases at J, with 10 bases between. There are 13 residues in the CDR3. CDR3 protein: CASSLGGVSPLHF. The CDR3 region has the DNA TGTGCCAGCAGCCTGGGAGGGGTTTCACCCCTCCACTTT.

The chain couples TRBV6-2 or TRBV6-3 to TRBJ2-1; the D is unclear. CDR3 length equals 13 residues. Germline V lookup: CDR1 MNHEY, CDR2 SVGEGT. Trimming removed 0 bases at V and 6 bases at J, with 6 bases between. The CDR3 loop reads CASSYSSGNEQFF. As DNA, the CDR3 is TGTGCCAGCAGTTACTCATCCGGCAATGAGCAGTTCTTC.

This clone showed up just a few times. The genes are TRBV10-2 and TRBJ1-6; a possible D gene is TRBD1 (5 bases). With 6 bases removed from V and 7 bases from J, the gap between germline ends came to 13 bases. Germline values: CDR1 WSHSY, CDR2 SAAADI. This CDR3 is 14 amino acids long. The DNA for the CDR3 is TGCGCCAGCAGATTAGACAGCGCCAATTCACCCCTCCACTTT. Its translation: CASRLDSANSPLHF.

The CDR3 DNA reads TGCGCCAGCAGCTTGGTAAGGGGGGACACTGAAGCTTTCTTT. Amino acid sequence: CASSLVRGDTEAFF. The chain is built from TRBV5-1 and TRBJ1-1; tentative D call: TRBD1 (6 bases). This CDR3 spans 14 amino acids. V gave up 0 bases and J gave up 3 bases, with 9 bases separating them. Germline V gene sequence: CDR1 SGHRS, CDR2 YFSETQ.

This clone appeared a few times. The CDR3 nucleotides are TGTGCCAGCTCACCTTCCTGGGCCCCCAGCGGGGAGCTGTTTTTT. Translation gives CASSPSWAPSGELFF. J is TRBJ2-2 and V is TRBV18, with D unclear. Germline V CDR1 and CDR2: KGHSH, LQKENI. The V and J ends lost 3 bases and 7 bases respectively, with 15 bases between them. The CDR3 has 15 amino acids.

The chain uses TRBV5-5 and TRBJ2-7; D gene unclear. Germline CDR1 and CDR2: SGHKS and YYEKEE (reference sequence). CDR3 length: 13 residues. The germline V and J ends were trimmed by 3 bases and 3 bases, with 10 bases remaining between them. CDR3 bases: TGTGCCAGCAGCTCTGGATGGAGCTACGAGCAGTACGTC. Encoded protein: CASSSGWSYEQYV.

This clone was detected only once. The chain joins TRBV2 to TRBJ2-1, with 13 nucleotides matching TRBD2. V shed 6 bases and J 4 bases; nucleotides not matched to a gene: 3. CDR1 and CDR2 from the germline V gene are SNHLY and FYNNEI. The CDR3 extends over 15 amino acids. CDR3 sequence reads: CASRAGLAGYNEQFF. The CDR3 DNA is TGTGCCAGCAGGGCGGGACTAGCGGGATACAATGAGCAGTTCTTC.

This chain uses TRBV5-1 with TRBJ2-1; D is ambiguous. This CDR3 has 14 residues. Germline V gene data show CDR1 as SGHRS and CDR2 as YFSETQ. V lost 2 bases, J lost 2 bases, and 8 bases lay in between. CDR3 amino acids: CASSFDEAYNEQFF. The CDR3, as DNA: TGCGCCAGCAGCTTTGATGAGGCCTACAATGAGCAGTTCTTC.

V usage is TRBV5-1 and J usage is TRBJ2-6; TRBD1 is a possible D gene (6 bases). Germline V lookup: CDR1 SGHRS, CDR2 YFSETQ. The ends were cut back, 0 bases at V and 4 bases at J, with 11 bases in the middle. The CDR3 loop spans 16 amino acids. The DNA of the CDR3 is TGCGCCAGCAGCTTGGGAGGGGGAACAGGGGCCAACGTCCTGACTTTC. Amino acids: CASSLGGGTGANVLTF.

This CDR3 reads CASSWTGGNTGELFF. CDR3 DNA sequence: TGTGCCAGCAGTTGGACAGGGGGAAACACCGGGGAGCTGTTTTTT. The chain has TRBV6-5 and TRBJ2-2; 10 bases map to TRBD1. Per germline, CDR1 MNHEY and CDR2 SVGAGI. This CDR3 has 15 residues. The ends lost 4 bases at V and 2 bases at J; junction bases unmatched: 1.